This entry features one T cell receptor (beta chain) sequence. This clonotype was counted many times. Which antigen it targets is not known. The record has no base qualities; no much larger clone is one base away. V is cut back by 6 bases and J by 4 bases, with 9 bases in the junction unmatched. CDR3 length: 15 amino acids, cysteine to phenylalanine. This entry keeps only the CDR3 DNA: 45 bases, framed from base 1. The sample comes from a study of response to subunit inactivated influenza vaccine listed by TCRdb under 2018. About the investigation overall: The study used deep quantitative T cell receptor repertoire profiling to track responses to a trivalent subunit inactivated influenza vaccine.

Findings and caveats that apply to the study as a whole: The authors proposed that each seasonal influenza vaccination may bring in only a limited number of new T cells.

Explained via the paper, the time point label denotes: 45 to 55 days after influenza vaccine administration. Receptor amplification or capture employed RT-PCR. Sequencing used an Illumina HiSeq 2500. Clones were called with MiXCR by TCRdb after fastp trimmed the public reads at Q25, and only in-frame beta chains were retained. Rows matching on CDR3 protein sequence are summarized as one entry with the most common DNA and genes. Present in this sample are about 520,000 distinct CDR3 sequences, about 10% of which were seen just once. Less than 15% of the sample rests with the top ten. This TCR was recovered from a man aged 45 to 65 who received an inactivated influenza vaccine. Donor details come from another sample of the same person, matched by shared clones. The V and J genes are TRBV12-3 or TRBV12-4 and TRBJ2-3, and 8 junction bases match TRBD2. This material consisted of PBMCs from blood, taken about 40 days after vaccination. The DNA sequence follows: TGTGCCAGCAGACCCGGGACTAGGGACGCAGATACGCAGTATTTT. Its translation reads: CASRPGTRDADTQYF.